Listed here are 15 T cell receptor beta chains from one sample, sequenced in a study of T cell responses to AZD1222 COVID-19 vaccine. Profiling relied on immunoSEQ multiplex PCR, and the TCRdb table lists in-frame clones only, not all of them. The repertoire has roughly 50,000 clones, 89% of them found once; the top ten carry roughly 2.1%. Material: peripheral blood, obtained on day 0 of AZD1222 vaccination. Receptor source: an adult in good health.

The chain uses TRBV7-8 and TRBJ2-7; 10 bases line up with TRBD2. Germline values: CDR1 SGHVS, CDR2 FQNEAQ. The junction had 17 bases not matched to a gene; V was cut back by 2 bases and J by 7 bases. The CDR3 extends over 18 amino acids. CDR3 in amino acids: CASSLRLASGSSTGEQYF. CDR3 nucleotides: TGTGCCAGCAGCTTAAGGCTGGCTAGCGGGAGCTCCACGGGGGAGCAGTACTTC.

The chain joins TRBV12-3 or TRBV12-4 to TRBJ2-7; possibly TRBD2 for D (6 bases). V was pared by 6 bases and J by 5 bases, with 8 bases between. The length of the CDR3 is 11 residues. CDR3 protein: CASSLANEQYF. The CDR3, as DNA: TGTGCCAGCAGCCTAGCGAACGAGCAGTACTTC.

DNA of the CDR3: TGTGCCAGTAGTCCCCGCCCGCGGGACCCCGCCGAGCAGTTCTTC. This gives the protein CASSPRPRDPAEQFF. The chain recombines TRBV19 with TRBJ2-1; TRBD2 is a possible D gene (6 bases). Trimming pared 5 bases from V and 10 bases from J, leaving 21 bases between. The germline V gene encodes CDR1 LNHDA and CDR2 SQIVND (reference sequence). The CDR3 has 15 amino acids. Variable domain in full (rest from reference TRBV19 and TRBJ2-1): DGGITQSPKYLFRKEGQNVTLSCEQNLNHDAMYWYRQDPGQGLRLIYYSQIVNDFQKGDIAEGYSVSREKKESFPLTVTSAQKNPTAFYLCASSPRPRDPAEQFFGPGTRLTVL.

A remark on this clone: In the same sample, other DNA sequences code for this CDR3. The chain is built from TRBV27 and TRBJ2-7, with 7 nucleotides matching TRBD1. Germline V gene sequence: CDR1 MNHEY, CDR2 SMNVEV (reference sequence). Trimming removed 5 bases from V and 0 bases from J; junction bases left unmatched: 1. The CDR3 runs to 13 residues. This CDR3 is CASSRTGSYEQYF. DNA for the CDR3: TGTGCCAGCAGTCGGACAGGCTCCTACGAGCAGTACTTC.

The chain recombines TRBV19 with TRBJ2-1, with unresolved D. The CDR3 spans 13 residues. In germline, CDR1 is LNHDA, CDR2 SQIVND (reference sequence). V was clipped by 6 bases and J by 5 bases, with 11 bases between them. The CDR3 DNA reads as TGTGCCAGTAGCCTACCAGATCACAATGAGCAGTTCTTC. Residues: CASSLPDHNEQFF.

The V and J genes are TRBV30 and TRBJ1-1; D is unresolved. The V gene's germline CDR1 is GTSNPN and CDR2 SVGIG (reference sequence). V was shortened by 8 bases and J by 0 bases, with 13 bases between the two germline ends. This CDR3 region has 13 residues. CDR3 amino acids: CALIPPVNTEAFF. CDR3 in DNA: TGTGCCCTTATACCCCCCGTGAACACTGAAGCTTTCTTT.

The chain joins TRBV28 to TRBJ2-2; D ambiguous. The ends were cut back, 7 bases at V and 4 bases at J, with 4 bases in the middle. CDR3 length: 11 residues. The V gene's germline CDR1 is MDHEN and CDR2 SYDVKM. The CDR3, as DNA: TGTGCCAGCACCCTCACCGGGGAGCTGTTTTTT. Amino acids: CASTLTGELFF.

The sample holds one count of this clone. V usage is TRBV3-1 (or the pseudogene TRBV3-2) and J usage is TRBJ2-1, with TRBD2 identical over 9 bases. V lost 7 bases and J lost 1; bases outside the gene matches: 20. Germline V gene lookup returns CDR1 LGHDT and CDR2 YNNKEL (reference sequence). There are 20 residues in the CDR3. The CDR3 spells CASTPRGGLAGTISYNEQFF. CDR3 DNA: TGTGCCAGCACCCCCAGAGGTGGGCTAGCGGGAACGATTTCCTACAATGAGCAGTTCTTC.

The chain employs TRBV10-2 and TRBJ2-5; D is possibly TRBD1 (5 bases). From germline, CDR1 is WSHSY and CDR2 SAAADI. The CDR3 covers 16 residues. The germline V and J ends were trimmed by 6 bases and 2 bases, with 19 bases remaining between them. Here the CDR3 reads CASSGPLGQRQETQYF. The CDR3 coding sequence is TGCGCCAGCAGCGGCCCTCTGGGGCAAAGACAAGAGACCCAGTACTTC.

J is TRBJ1-1 and V is TRBV15; maybe TRBD1 (5 bases). Germline V gives CDR1 LNHNV, CDR2 YYDKDF (reference sequence). V was clipped by 3 bases and J by 1 base, with 15 bases between them. The CDR3 is 16 residues long. In DNA, the CDR3 is TGTGCCACCAGCAGTCCCCGGAGGGGAGCGAACACTGAAGCTTTCTTT. It is translated as CATSSPRRGANTEAFF.

This sequence joins TRBV6-1 and TRBJ1-1; D possibly corresponds to TRBD1 (5 bases). CDR1 is MNHNS, CDR2 SASEGT, per germline. Trimming left V 3 bases short and J 4 bases short, with 21 bases between. The CDR3 loop spans 17 amino acids. The CDR3 region has the DNA TGTGCCAGCAGTGACGATCACAGGACCCGCCCGCTCACTGAAGCTTTCTTT. Encoded protein: CASSDDHRTRPLTEAFF.

The J gene is TRBJ1-3, the V gene TRBV20-1; a weak D match, TRBD1 (5 bases). V lost 3 bases to trimming and J lost 3 bases, with 9 bases between them. Germline loops: CDR1 DFQATT, CDR2 SNEGSKA (reference sequence). The CDR3 has 13 amino acids. CDR3 DNA sequence: TGCAGTGCTAGTCGGGACGTTGGAAACACCATATATTTT. Protein sequence: CSASRDVGNTIYF.

The rearrangement uses TRBV19 and TRBJ1-2; possibly TRBD1 for D (5 bases). The CDR3 spans 12 residues. The V end lost 8 bases, the J end lost 4 bases, and 11 bases lay between the germline ends. CDR1 and CDR2 from the germline V gene are LNHDA and SQIVND (reference sequence). CDR3 sequence reads: CASSQTAYGYTF. For the CDR3, the DNA is TGTGCCAGTTCTCAGACAGCCTATGGCTACACCTTC.

The V and J genes are TRBV12-3 or TRBV12-4 and TRBJ1-1, with D hard to call. The CDR3 runs to 12 residues. V was shortened by 6 bases and J by 0 bases, with 5 bases between the two germline ends. In DNA, the CDR3 is TGTGCCAGCAGCCCTGTGAACACTGAAGCTTTCTTT. It encodes CASSPVNTEAFF.

V and J are TRBV24-1 and TRBJ2-2, with 7 bases aligning to TRBD1. Germline V gene data show CDR1 as KGHDR and CDR2 as SFDVKD. J lost 0 bases, V lost 5 bases, and 8 bases had no gene match. This CDR3 is built from 17 residues. The CDR3 protein is CATSVPSGQSNTGELFF. In nucleotides, the CDR3 is TGTGCCACCAGTGTTCCCTCGGGACAGTCGAACACCGGGGAGCTGTTTTTT.